This entry is about one TCR beta chain. The antigen is undetermined. The entry originates in a study of blood T cells in healthy people across ages. Overall study results and limits: Any conclusive comparison of naive versus antigen-experienced cells was prevented by using unsorted PBMCs. Per-million-T-cell TCR beta diversity fell roughly linearly with age.

Germline V gene lookup returns CDR1 SGHTA and CDR2 FQGNSA. The CDR3 spans 11 residues. V gave up 7 bases and J gave up 11 bases; unmatched junction bases: 7. Per individual sample, total RNA of at least 5 micrograms was extracted. It was with a sample-barcoded 5' primer and a J-beta primer mix that a second PCR of roughly 7 to 12 cycles was run. Every cDNA molecule bore a tag from a template-switch adaptor containing 12 random nucleotides. TCRdb itself ran the 5' RACE reads through MiXCR, one entry per CDR3 protein. Among fewer than 2 million distinct CDR3 sequences listed, approximately 39% were seen once.

This sequence originates from a human donor in good health. The rearrangement joins TRBV7-2 to TRBJ1-1; TRBD1 matches at 7 bases. What was sequenced was blood. As DNA, the CDR3 is TGTGCCAGCACCACGACAGGGTCGGCTTTCTTT. As protein: CASTTTGSAFF.